The source of this TCR beta chain is a study of T cells in Graves' hyperthyroidism and ophthalmopathy. Germline lookup yields CDR1 SEHNR and CDR2 FQNEAQ (reference sequence). V lost 1 base, J lost 4 bases, and 3 bases stayed unmatched. The CDR3 totals 15 residues. TCR beta CDR3 regions were amplified from RNA transcripts. The primer set for the first-round RT-PCR of the TCR CDR3 was HTBI. In TCRdb, the multiplex PCR reads were re-called with MiXCR into one record per CDR3 protein. The sample holds roughly 400,000 distinct CDR3 sequences; around 15% are singletons and the top ten take approximately 27%. Fresh peripheral blood, approximately 10 ml, was the source of the PBMCs.

The J gene is TRBJ1-4, the V gene TRBV7-9; 7 bases line up with TRBD1. The TCR comes from a man in his fifties or sixties with Graves' ophthalmopathy. The sample comprised blood. DNA of the CDR3: TGTGCCAGCAGCTTAGGGGACAGTTTTAATGAAAAACTGTTTTTT. It codes for CASSLGDSFNEKLFF.